Many counts were recorded for the clone carrying this T cell receptor beta chain. Its matching antigen is unknown. From germline, CDR1 is SGHTA and CDR2 FQGNSA. V lost 1 base and J lost 4, with 10 bases in between. This CDR3 has 14 amino acids. TCRdb reanalysed the reads using MiXCR and keeps one entry per CDR3 protein. Of roughly 700,000 distinct CDR3 sequences in the sample, around a third were seen once. The record originates from a study of T cell repertoires in cytomegalovirus infection. Findings and caveats of the study: HLA-C-restricted CMV-specific TCR beta clonotypes prevailed in the ex vivo response.

The clonotype was recovered from a human donor in good health (CMV status not recorded). Some clones in this sample may be carry-over from other donors' samples. This sequence joins TRBV7-2 and TRBJ1-2; D might be TRBD1 (6 bases). Sequenced here: cultured PBMCs, sampled from culture after CMV antigen stimulation. This CDR3 reads CASSLGLGAYGYTF. The CDR3 DNA sequence: TGTGCCAGCAGCTTAGGTTTGGGGGCCTATGGCTACACCTTC.